This is a list of T cell receptor beta chains from one sample in a study of blood T cell repertoires in COVID-19. Produced via immunoSEQ multiplex PCR; TCRdb's table is partial and in-frame only. The table lists approximately 280,000 clones, roughly 86% of them singletons. Sequencing used peripheral blood. These receptors all come from a man aged 18-30 years with active or convalescent COVID-19. CDR3s include the opening cysteine and the closing phenylalanine or tryptophan. The D gene is left open where the match is weak. The listing skips clone size in some rows; elsewhere it reads once, few, many or a size class.

.,TRBV6-5,TRBD1,TRBJ2-5,CASSKQGAQMTQYF,TGTGCCAGCAGTAAACAGGGGGCGCAAATGACCCAGTACTTC
.,TRBV6-1,.,TRBJ1-3,CASSEYRRDTIYF,TGTGCCAGCAGTGAATACAGGAGAGACACCATATATTTT
.,TRBV21-1,.,TRBJ2-3,CASSKERAQRTDTQYF,TGTGCCAGCAGCAAAGAGAGGGCCCAAAGAACAGATACGCAGTATTTT
.,TRBV6-4,TRBD2,TRBJ2-5,CASRHSGGSQETQYF,TGTGCCAGCAGACATAGCGGGGGGTCCCAAGAGACCCAGTACTTC
.,TRBV6-4,TRBD1,TRBJ2-1,CASSDGQGGYNEQFF,TGTGCCAGCAGTGACGGACAGGGAGGCTACAATGAGCAGTTCTTC
.,TRBV9,.,TRBJ2-3,CASSAGGPADTQYF,TGTGCCAGCAGCGCCGGGGGGCCCGCAGATACGCAGTATTTT
.,TRBV5-1,TRBD1,TRBJ2-3,CASSLGQPGLADTQYF,TGCGCCAGCAGCCTGGGACAGCCGGGTCTCGCAGATACGCAGTATTTT
once,TRBV13,.,TRBJ2-7,CASSSTAYEQYF,TGTGCCAGCAGCTCGACAGCGTACGAGCAGTACTTC
.,TRBV5-1,TRBD1,TRBJ2-7,CASSRQGAGEQYF,TGCGCCAGCAGCCGACAGGGGGCTGGGGAGCAGTACTTC
.,TRBV23-1,.,TRBJ2-7,CASSPSRFQDEQYF,TGCGCCAGCAGTCCAAGCAGGTTTCAGGACGAGCAGTACTTC
.,TRBV10-3,.,TRBJ1-1,CAISEEVGNTEAFF,TGTGCCATCAGTGAAGAGGTGGGGAACACTGAAGCTTTCTTT